This is a list of T cell receptor beta chains from one sample in a study of blood T cell repertoires in COVID-19. Here immunoSEQ multiplex PCR was the method, and the copy in TCRdb shows in-frame clones only, minus some. The sample shows more than 140,000 clones, roughly 88% of them seen only once. The sequenced sample was peripheral blood. The receptors stem from an older woman with acute or convalescent COVID-19. Both conserved end residues are part of each CDR3. A D gene is named only where the DNA matches it firmly. Rows give clone size only sometimes, using once, few, many, or a class for an expanded clone.

v_call: TRBV6-5
cdr3_length: 12
clone_size: -
j_call: TRBJ2-7
d_call: -
cdr3_nt: TGTGCCAGCAGTTACAGGGGCTACGAGCAGTACTTC
cdr3_aa: CASSYRGYEQYF

v_call: TRBV18
cdr3_length: 15
clone_size: -
j_call: TRBJ1-1
d_call: -
cdr3_nt: TGTGCCAGCTCACCGTCTGACTTTATGAACACTGAAGCTTTCTTT
cdr3_aa: CASSPSDFMNTEAFF

v_call: TRBV29-1
cdr3_length: 11
clone_size: -
j_call: TRBJ1-2
d_call: -
cdr3_nt: TGCAGCGGTCTGACAGTTAAAGGCTACACCTTC
cdr3_aa: CSGLTVKGYTF

v_call: TRBV10-1
cdr3_length: 15
clone_size: -
j_call: TRBJ1-5
d_call: TRBD1
cdr3_nt: TGCGCCAGCAGTGAGTCCCGGGACAGGGTACAGCCCCAGCATTTT
cdr3_aa: CASSESRDRVQPQHF

v_call: TRBV5-1
cdr3_length: 15
clone_size: -
j_call: TRBJ1-1
d_call: -
cdr3_nt: TGCGCCAGCAGCAATCCGAGGGCCCAGAACACTGAAGCTTTCTTT
cdr3_aa: CASSNPRAQNTEAFF

v_call: TRBV6-5
cdr3_length: 12
clone_size: -
j_call: TRBJ1-1
d_call: TRBD1
cdr3_nt: TGTGCCACCCGACAGGGGTTGACTGAAGCTTTCTTT
cdr3_aa: CATRQGLTEAFF

v_call: TRBV7-2
cdr3_length: 15
clone_size: few
j_call: TRBJ2-1
d_call: TRBD1
cdr3_nt: TGTGCCAGCAGCAGCTGGGGACAGGGGGGAAATGAGCAGTTCTTC
cdr3_aa: CASSSWGQGGNEQFF

v_call: TRBV19
cdr3_length: 14
clone_size: -
j_call: TRBJ1-5
d_call: -
cdr3_nt: TGTGCCAGTAACATCGGAGATAGCAATCAGCCCCAGCATTTT
cdr3_aa: CASNIGDSNQPQHF

v_call: TRBV12-3/TRBV12-4
cdr3_length: 12
clone_size: -
j_call: TRBJ1-1
d_call: -
cdr3_nt: TGTGCCAGCAGCTTCTCTGAGGAACCAGCTTTCTTT
cdr3_aa: CASSFSEEPAFF

v_call: TRBV5-1
cdr3_length: 14
clone_size: -
j_call: TRBJ1-1
d_call: -
cdr3_nt: TGCGCCAGCAGCTTTGGTGGGGAGGCCGCTGAAGCTTTCTTT
cdr3_aa: CASSFGGEAAEAFF

v_call: TRBV6-5
cdr3_length: 16
clone_size: -
j_call: TRBJ2-7
d_call: -
cdr3_nt: TGTGCCAGCAGTTACAGGGAGGGGGTAGGGGCCTACGAGCAGTACTTC
cdr3_aa: CASSYREGVGAYEQYF

v_call: TRBV28
cdr3_length: 14
clone_size: -
j_call: TRBJ1-2
d_call: -
cdr3_nt: TGTGCCAGCAGGGGTGCAGGGGTTCGGTATGGCTACACCTTC
cdr3_aa: CASRGAGVRYGYTF